The 21 T cell receptor beta chains in this list originate from one sample, sequenced in a study of blood T cell repertoires in COVID-19. The table came from immunoSEQ multiplex PCR; TCRdb's copy has only in-frame clones and leaves some out. This repertoire shows fewer than 200,000 clones, 70% to 90% found once; its top ten account for 2.5% to 3.5%. Sequenced: peripheral blood. These receptors originate from a middle-aged man with active or convalescent COVID-19.

The V and J genes are TRBV28 and TRBJ1-6; weak D call: TRBD1 (6 bases). Germline V gene lookup returns CDR1 MDHEN and CDR2 SYDVKM. V shed 6 bases and J shed 7 bases, with 16 bases lying between them. The CDR3 consists of 15 residues. The CDR3 DNA reads as TGTGCCAGCAGCCAGACGGACAGAGGAAATTCACCCCTCCACTTT. The encoded protein is CASSQTDRGNSPLHF.

In the case of this clone: One junction end disagrees with the germline gene, perhaps due to a read error. V is TRBV10-3 and J is TRBJ1-5; a possible D gene is TRBD1 (6 bases). The CDR3 is made up of 14 amino acids. Germline V gene lookup returns CDR1 ENHRY and CDR2 SYGVKD. CDR3 sequence: CAISGSGGNQPQHF. The CDR3 nucleotides read TGTGCCATCAGTGGTTCTGGGGGCAACCAGCCCCAGCATTTT.

The rearrangement joins TRBV7-2 to TRBJ2-3; TRBD2 aligns across 10 bases. CDR1 is SGHTA, CDR2 FQGNSA, per germline. With 7 bases clipped from V and 1 base from J, the junction kept 8 bases outside the gene matches. The CDR3 length is 16 residues. The CDR3 reads CASTLGGTSGTDTQYF. The CDR3 coding sequence is TGTGCCAGCACCCTTGGGGGGACTAGCGGCACAGATACGCAGTATTTT.

The chain joins TRBV27 to TRBJ2-7; D ambiguous. CDR3 length equals 14 residues. Trimming cost V 4 bases and J 0 bases, with 10 bases left between them. The germline V gene encodes CDR1 MNHEY and CDR2 SMNVEV (reference sequence). The CDR3 spells CASSSPRYSYEQYF. Here the CDR3 DNA reads TGTGCCAGCAGTTCCCCCCGCTACTCCTACGAGCAGTACTTC.

The chain uses TRBV18 and TRBJ2-1, with 12 bases that match TRBD2. The germline CDR1 and CDR2 sequences are KGHSH and LQKENI. CDR3 length: 14 residues. V trimming: 8 bases; J trimming: 6 bases; junction bases outside the gene matches: 5. CDR3 region: CASATSGGSNEQFF. CDR3 DNA sequence: TGTGCCAGCGCCACTAGCGGGGGGAGCAATGAGCAGTTCTTC.

This chain uses TRBV21-1 with TRBJ2-1; the listed D gene, TRBD1, was not tested against the DNA. TRBV21-1 is labeled a pseudogene. The CDR3 runs 17 residues. The CDR3 DNA reads TGTGCCAGCAGCAAAGGGCGTCGGGACAGAAACTACAATGAGCAGTTCTTC. It translates to CASSKGRRDRNYNEQFF.

This chain uses TRBV18 with TRBJ2-2; D is ambiguous. Per germline, CDR1 KGHSH and CDR2 LQKENI. The CDR3 is 12 amino acids. Trimming stripped 3 bases from V and 7 bases from J, with 6 bases between. The chain's CDR3 is CASSPRGGELFF. The CDR3 region has the DNA TGTGCCAGCTCACCTCGAGGCGGGGAGCTGTTTTTT.

V usage is TRBV6-1 and J usage is TRBJ1-1, with a tentative D call TRBD1 (5 bases). V was cut by 1 base and J by 0 bases, with 9 bases left in between. Germline loops: CDR1 MNHNS, CDR2 SASEGT. The CDR3 length is 15 residues. CDR3 coding DNA: TGTGCCAGCAGTGAAGATGACAGCCTGAACACTGAAGCTTTCTTT. Translated: CASSEDDSLNTEAFF.

The chain joins TRBV5-1 to TRBJ2-5, with 7 bases lining up with TRBD1. V lost 0 bases to trimming and J lost 6 bases; unmatched junction nucleotides: 14. Looked up from germline, CDR1 is SGHRS and CDR2 is YFSETQ. The CDR3 has 17 residues. CDR3 coding DNA: TGCGCCAGCAGCTTGGATCCACAGGGGTCCTCGGGGCAGACCCAGTACTTC. Translated: CASSLDPQGSSGQTQYF. The whole variable domain, filled in from reference TRBV5-1 and TRBJ2-5, reads KAGVTQTPRYLIKTRGQQVTLSCSPISGHRSVSWYQQTPGQGLQFLFEYFSETQRNKGNFPGRFSGRQFSNSRSEMNVSTLELGDSALYLCASSLDPQGSSGQTQYFGPGTRLLVL.

This clone has only one observation. The chain carries TRBV5-1 and TRBJ2-2, with D uncertain. This CDR3 spans 14 amino acids. The germline V gene encodes CDR1 SGHRS and CDR2 YFSETQ. V lost 0 bases, J lost 6 bases, and 9 bases lay in between. The CDR3 is CASSLGEEAGELFF. The CDR3 nucleotides read TGCGCCAGCAGCTTGGGCGAAGAAGCCGGGGAGCTGTTTTTT.

The rearrangement joins TRBV19 to TRBJ2-1, with TRBD2 matching 7 bases. The CDR3 is 16 residues long. CDR1 is LNHDA, CDR2 SQIVND, per germline (reference sequence). Losses at the gene ends were 7 bases for V and 0 bases for J; bases not matched to a gene: 9. In DNA form, the CDR3 reads TGTGCCAGTATCCCCGCGGGCGGGGGCTCCTACAATGAGCAGTTCTTC. This gives the protein CASIPAGGGSYNEQFF.

The chain couples TRBV5-1 to TRBJ2-1; TRBD2 matches 9 bases. With V trimmed by 10 bases and J by 2 bases, 7 bases remained unmatched. The CDR3 extends over 14 amino acids. The germline V gene has CDR1 SGHRS and CDR2 YFSETQ. The CDR3 coding sequence is TGCGCCTCGGGCGGGGGGGAGGCCTACAATGAGCAGTTCTTC. It codes for CASGGGEAYNEQFF. The complete variable domain, with remaining parts taken from reference TRBV5-1 and TRBJ2-1, reads KAGVTQTPRYLIKTRGQQVTLSCSPISGHRSVSWYQQTPGQGLQFLFEYFSETQRNKGNFPGRFSGRQFSNSRSEMNVSTLELGDSALYLCASGGGEAYNEQFFGPGTRLTVL.

CDR3 sequence: CASGGGLYEQYF. The CDR3 DNA reads TGTGCCAGCGGCGGGGGCCTCTACGAGCAGTACTTC. The V gene is TRBV9, the J gene TRBJ2-7; possible D gene TRBD2, 7 bases. Germline CDR1 SGDLS, CDR2 YYNGEE. Trimming removed 7 bases from V and 3 bases from J, with 11 bases in between. There are 12 residues in the CDR3.

This chain joins TRBV5-1 and TRBJ1-4; tentatively, D is TRBD1 (6 bases). V shed 0 bases and J shed 0 bases, with 9 bases lying between them. CDR1 and CDR2 from the germline V gene are SGHRS and YFSETQ. The CDR3 length is 16 residues. The DNA for the CDR3 is TGCGCCAGCAGCTTGGGGCAGGGGACAACTAATGAAAAACTGTTTTTT. This codes for CASSLGQGTTNEKLFF. Based on the CDR3 plus reference TRBV5-1 and TRBJ1-4, the full variable domain is KAGVTQTPRYLIKTRGQQVTLSCSPISGHRSVSWYQQTPGQGLQFLFEYFSETQRNKGNFPGRFSGRQFSNSRSEMNVSTLELGDSALYLCASSLGQGTTNEKLFFGSGTQLSVL.

The gene calls are TRBV6-1 and TRBJ1-4, with TRBD1 matching 8 bases. Trimming took 6 bases from V and 3 from J; bases not matched to a gene: 0. Germline assignment: CDR1 MNHNS and CDR2 SASEGT. The CDR3 is 13 residues long. CDR3 sequence (DNA): TGTGCCAGCAGGGACAGGGCTAATGAAAAACTGTTTTTT. Amino acids: CASRDRANEKLFF.

The chain has TRBV6-1 and TRBJ1-5; a weak D match, TRBD1 (6 bases). This CDR3 has 16 amino acids. Trimming took 0 bases from V and 9 from J, leaving 18 bases between them. The V gene's germline CDR1 is MNHNS and CDR2 SASEGT. The CDR3 is CASSEAQSGERRPQHF. CDR3 sequence (DNA): TGTGCCAGCAGTGAAGCGCAGTCAGGGGAACGGAGGCCCCAGCATTTT.

V gene TRBV5-1 combines with J gene TRBJ1-1, with TRBD1 matching 8 bases. V dropped 3 bases and J dropped 3; count of bases not matched to a gene: 4. The germline V gene encodes CDR1 SGHRS and CDR2 YFSETQ. The CDR3 contains 14 residues. CDR3 coding DNA: TGCGCCAGCAGCTCTGGACAGGGCGACACTGAAGCTTTCTTT. Translated: CASSSGQGDTEAFF. The whole variable domain, filled in from reference TRBV5-1 and TRBJ1-1, reads KAGVTQTPRYLIKTRGQQVTLSCSPISGHRSVSWYQQTPGQGLQFLFEYFSETQRNKGNFPGRFSGRQFSNSRSEMNVSTLELGDSALYLCASSSGQGDTEAFFGQGTRLTVV.

V and J are TRBV11-2 and TRBJ1-5; D gene uncertain. Germline CDR1 reads SGHAT; CDR2 reads FQNNGV. This CDR3 contains 14 residues. Trimming stripped 5 bases from V and 4 bases from J, with 12 bases between. CDR3 region: CASSGLGGNQPQHF. The CDR3 DNA follows: TGTGCCAGCAGCGGCCTCGGCGGGAATCAGCCCCAGCATTTT.

This chain connects TRBV28 to TRBJ1-1, with 8 positions matching TRBD1. Trimming took 5 bases from V and 1 from J; bases not matched to a gene: 3. Germline CDR1 MDHEN, CDR2 SYDVKM. This CDR3 region has 14 residues. In DNA, the CDR3 is TGTGCCAGCAGTCCCGGGACAGGGAACACTGAAGCTTTCTTT. It yields the protein CASSPGTGNTEAFF.

The V call is TRBV6-1, the J call TRBJ1-5; D unresolved. There are 14 residues in the CDR3. Germline values: CDR1 MNHNS, CDR2 SASEGT. Trimming pared 0 bases from V and 2 bases from J, leaving 5 bases between. CDR3 in DNA: TGTGCCAGCAGTGAAGCGCGGGGCAATCAGCCCCAGCATTTT. Amino acid sequence: CASSEARGNQPQHF.

This sequence joins TRBV19 and TRBJ2-1; no reliable D call. The CDR3 spans 11 residues. Germline V gives CDR1 LNHDA, CDR2 SQIVND (reference sequence). The V end was cut by 3 bases, the J end by 7 bases, with 4 bases between. The CDR3 coding sequence is TGTGCCAGTAGTATTCGGAATGAGCAGTTCTTC. Protein sequence: CASSIRNEQFF.